This TCR beta chain was recovered during a study of shared clonotypes between healthy human individuals. Findings and caveats of the study: Sharing across a few donors was seen in 4.5% to 5.5% of naive CD4 clonotypes. In contrast to clonotypes shared by all four donors, non-shared clonotypes had lower generation probabilities.

V shed 0 bases and J shed 0 bases, with 12 bases lying between them. This CDR3 spans 17 amino acids. Germline loops: CDR1 ENHRY, CDR2 SYGVKD. The method was immunoSEQ multiplex PCR; TCRdb's version includes in-frame clones alone and lacks a portion of them. The sample carries hundreds of thousands of clones, roughly 96% recorded once. The naive CD8 subset, CD45RO-negative cells positively selected for CCR7, excluded terminally differentiated effector memory CD45RA+ cells. Comments on this clone: Its antigen is still unknown.

Source material: naive CD8+ T cells sorted from blood. This chain uses TRBV10-3 with TRBJ2-4; no clear D. The TCR was taken from a woman in her thirties in good health. CDR3 sequence reads: CAISESSTLLAKNIQYF. The CDR3 region has the DNA TGTGCCATCAGTGAGTCCTCGACGCTTCTAGCCAAAAACATTCAGTACTTC.